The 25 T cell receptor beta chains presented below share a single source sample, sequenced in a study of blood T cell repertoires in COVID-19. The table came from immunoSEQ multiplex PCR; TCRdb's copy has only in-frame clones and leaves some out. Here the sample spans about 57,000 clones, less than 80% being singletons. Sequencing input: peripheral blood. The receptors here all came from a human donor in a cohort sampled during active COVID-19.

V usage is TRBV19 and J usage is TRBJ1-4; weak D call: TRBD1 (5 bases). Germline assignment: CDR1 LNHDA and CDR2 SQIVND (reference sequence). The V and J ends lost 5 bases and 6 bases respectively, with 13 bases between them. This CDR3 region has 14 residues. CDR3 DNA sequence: TGTGCCAGTAGTCTTCCGGGGGGGGATGAAAAACTGTTTTTT. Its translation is CASSLPGGDEKLFF.

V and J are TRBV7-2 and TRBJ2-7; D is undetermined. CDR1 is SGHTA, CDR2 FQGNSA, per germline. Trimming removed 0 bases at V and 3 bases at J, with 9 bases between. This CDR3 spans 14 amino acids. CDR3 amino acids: CASSLASRDYEQYF. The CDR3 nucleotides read TGTGCCAGCAGCTTAGCGAGCCGCGACTACGAGCAGTACTTC.

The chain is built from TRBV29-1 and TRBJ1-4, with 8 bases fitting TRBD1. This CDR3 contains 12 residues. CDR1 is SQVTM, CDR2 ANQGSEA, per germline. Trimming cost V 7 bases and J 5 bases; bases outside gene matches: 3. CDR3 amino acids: CSGGQDNEKLFF. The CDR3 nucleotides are TGCAGCGGGGGACAGGACAATGAAAAACTGTTTTTT.

For the CDR3, the DNA is TGCAGCGTTCAGGGCAGCACCGGGAACACTGAAGCTTTCTTT. This gives the protein CSVQGSTGNTEAFF. The chain couples TRBV29-1 to TRBJ1-1; weak D call: TRBD1 (5 bases). The CDR3 has 14 residues. V was trimmed by 5 bases and J by 1 base, leaving 14 bases between them. The germline CDR1 and CDR2 sequences are SQVTM and ANQGSEA.

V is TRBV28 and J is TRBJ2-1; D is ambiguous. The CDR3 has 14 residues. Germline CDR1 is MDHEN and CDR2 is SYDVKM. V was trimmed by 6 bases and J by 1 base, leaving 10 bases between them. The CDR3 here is CASSPLGSYNEQFF. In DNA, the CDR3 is TGTGCCAGCAGCCCCCTAGGATCCTACAATGAGCAGTTCTTC.

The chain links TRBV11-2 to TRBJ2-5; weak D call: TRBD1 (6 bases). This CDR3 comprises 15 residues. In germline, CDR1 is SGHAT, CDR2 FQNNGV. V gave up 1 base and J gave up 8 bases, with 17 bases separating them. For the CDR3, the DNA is TGTGCCAGCAGCTTAGTAAAAGGGGACAAGAGAACCCAGTACTTC. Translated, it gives CASSLVKGDKRTQYF.

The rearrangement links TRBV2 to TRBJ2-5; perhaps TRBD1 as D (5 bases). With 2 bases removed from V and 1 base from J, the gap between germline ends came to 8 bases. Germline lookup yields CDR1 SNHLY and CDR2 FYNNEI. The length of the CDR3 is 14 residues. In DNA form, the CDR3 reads TGTGCCAGCAGTGAAACAGGACGCCAAGAGACCCAGTACTTC. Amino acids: CASSETGRQETQYF.

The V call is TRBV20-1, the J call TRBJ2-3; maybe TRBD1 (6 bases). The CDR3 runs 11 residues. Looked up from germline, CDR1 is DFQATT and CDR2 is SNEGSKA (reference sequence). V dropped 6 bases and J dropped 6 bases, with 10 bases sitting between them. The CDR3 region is CSALQGDTQYF. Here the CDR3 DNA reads TGCAGTGCCCTCCAGGGGGATACGCAGTATTTT.

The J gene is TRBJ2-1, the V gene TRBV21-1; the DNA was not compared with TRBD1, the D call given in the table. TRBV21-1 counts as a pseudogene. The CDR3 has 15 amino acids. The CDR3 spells CASSLHLNSGNEQFF. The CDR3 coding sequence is TGTGCCAGCAGCCTACACCTAAACAGTGGTAATGAGCAGTTCTTC.

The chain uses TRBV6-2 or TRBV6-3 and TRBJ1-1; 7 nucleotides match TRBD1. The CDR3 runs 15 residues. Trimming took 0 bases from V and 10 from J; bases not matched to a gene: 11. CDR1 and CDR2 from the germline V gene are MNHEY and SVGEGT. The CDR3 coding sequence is TGTGCCAGCAGTTACTCGAGCGGGAGACAGGGCAGAGCTTTCTTT. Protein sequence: CASSYSSGRQGRAFF.

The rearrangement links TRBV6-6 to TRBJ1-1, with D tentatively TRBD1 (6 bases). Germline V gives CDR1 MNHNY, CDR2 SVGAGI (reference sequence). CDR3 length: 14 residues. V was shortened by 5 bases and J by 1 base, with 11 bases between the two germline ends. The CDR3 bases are TGTGCCAGCAGTCGGGACACCTCGAACACTGAAGCTTTCTTT. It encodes CASSRDTSNTEAFF.

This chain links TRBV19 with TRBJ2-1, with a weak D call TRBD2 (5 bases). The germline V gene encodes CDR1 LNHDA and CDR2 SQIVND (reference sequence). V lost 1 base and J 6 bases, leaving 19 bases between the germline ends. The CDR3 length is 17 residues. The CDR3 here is CASSIGPLQRPSNEQFF. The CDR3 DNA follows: TGTGCCAGTAGTATAGGCCCCCTACAGCGGCCCTCCAATGAGCAGTTCTTC.

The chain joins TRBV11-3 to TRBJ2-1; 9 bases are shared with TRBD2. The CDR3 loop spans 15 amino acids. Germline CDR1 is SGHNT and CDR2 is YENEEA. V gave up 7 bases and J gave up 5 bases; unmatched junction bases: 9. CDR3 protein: CASTFGGRVNNEQFF. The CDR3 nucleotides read TGTGCCAGCACCTTTGGCGGGAGGGTCAACAATGAGCAGTTCTTC.

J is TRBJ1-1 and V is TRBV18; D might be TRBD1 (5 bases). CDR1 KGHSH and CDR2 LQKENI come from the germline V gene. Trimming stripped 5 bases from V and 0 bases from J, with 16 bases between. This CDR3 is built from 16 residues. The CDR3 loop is CASSEDTRAMNTEAFF. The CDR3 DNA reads TGTGCCAGCTCAGAGGACACCAGAGCTATGAACACTGAAGCTTTCTTT. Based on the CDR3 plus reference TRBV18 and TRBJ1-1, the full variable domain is NAGVMQNPRHLVRRRGQEARLRCSPMKGHSHVYWYRQLPEEGLKFMVYLQKENIIDESGMPKERFSAEFPKEGPSILRIQQVVRGDSAAYFCASSEDTRAMNTEAFFGQGTRLTVV.

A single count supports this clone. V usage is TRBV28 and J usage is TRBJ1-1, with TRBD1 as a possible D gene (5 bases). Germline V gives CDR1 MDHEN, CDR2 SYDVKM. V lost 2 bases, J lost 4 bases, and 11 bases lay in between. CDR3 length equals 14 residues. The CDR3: CASSLGDWSTEAFF. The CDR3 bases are TGTGCCAGCAGTTTAGGGGACTGGAGCACTGAAGCTTTCTTT.

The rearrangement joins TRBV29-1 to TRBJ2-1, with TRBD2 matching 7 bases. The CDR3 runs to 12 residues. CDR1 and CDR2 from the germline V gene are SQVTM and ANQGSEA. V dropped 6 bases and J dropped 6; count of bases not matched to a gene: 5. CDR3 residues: CSVGPGGNEQFF. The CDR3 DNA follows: TGCAGCGTGGGGCCGGGGGGCAATGAGCAGTTCTTC.

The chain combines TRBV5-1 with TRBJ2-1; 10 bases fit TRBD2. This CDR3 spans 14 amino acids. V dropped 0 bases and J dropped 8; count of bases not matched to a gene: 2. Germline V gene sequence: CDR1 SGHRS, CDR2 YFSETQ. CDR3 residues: CASSLASGRYEQFF. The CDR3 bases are TGCGCCAGCAGCTTGGCTAGCGGGAGATATGAGCAGTTCTTC.

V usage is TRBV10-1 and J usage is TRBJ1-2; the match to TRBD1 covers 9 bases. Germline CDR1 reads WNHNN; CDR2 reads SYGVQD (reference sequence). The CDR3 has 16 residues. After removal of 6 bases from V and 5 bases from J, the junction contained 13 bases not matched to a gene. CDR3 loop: CASREDTGGIRYGYTF. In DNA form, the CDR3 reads TGCGCCAGCAGGGAAGATACAGGGGGCATTAGGTATGGCTACACCTTC.

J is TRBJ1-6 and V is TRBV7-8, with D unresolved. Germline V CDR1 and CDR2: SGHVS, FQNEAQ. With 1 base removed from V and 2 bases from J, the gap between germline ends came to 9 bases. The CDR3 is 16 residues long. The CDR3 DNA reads TGTGCCAGCAGCTTAGAGGGAGGGACCTATAATTCACCCCTCCACTTT. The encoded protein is CASSLEGGTYNSPLHF.

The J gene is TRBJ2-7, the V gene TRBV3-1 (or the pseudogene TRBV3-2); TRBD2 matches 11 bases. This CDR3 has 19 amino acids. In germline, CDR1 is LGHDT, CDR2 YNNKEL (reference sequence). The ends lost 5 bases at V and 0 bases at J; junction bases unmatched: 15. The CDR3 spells CASSSPRFGTSGISYEQYF. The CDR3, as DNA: TGTGCCAGCAGCTCCCCCCGGTTTGGGACTAGCGGAATCTCCTACGAGCAGTACTTC.

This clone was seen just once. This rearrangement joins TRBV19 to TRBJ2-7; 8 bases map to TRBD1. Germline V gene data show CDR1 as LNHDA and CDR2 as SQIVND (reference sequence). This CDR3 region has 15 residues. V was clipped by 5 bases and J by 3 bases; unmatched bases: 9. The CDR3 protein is CASSPPGQAIYEQYF. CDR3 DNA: TGTGCCAGTAGTCCACCGGGACAGGCTATCTACGAGCAGTACTTC.

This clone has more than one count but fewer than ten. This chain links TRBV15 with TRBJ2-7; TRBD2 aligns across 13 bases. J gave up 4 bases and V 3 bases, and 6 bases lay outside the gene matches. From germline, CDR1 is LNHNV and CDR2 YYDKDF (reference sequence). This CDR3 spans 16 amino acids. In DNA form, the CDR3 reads TGTGCCACCAGCAGGGAACTAGCGGGAGGGCGGTACGAGCAGTACTTC. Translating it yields CATSRELAGGRYEQYF.

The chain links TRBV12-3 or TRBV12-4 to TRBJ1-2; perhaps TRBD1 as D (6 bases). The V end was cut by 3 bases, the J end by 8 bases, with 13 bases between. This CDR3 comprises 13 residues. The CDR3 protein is CASSLGAWSGYTF. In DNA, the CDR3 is TGTGCCAGCAGTTTGGGGGCCTGGAGCGGCTACACCTTC.

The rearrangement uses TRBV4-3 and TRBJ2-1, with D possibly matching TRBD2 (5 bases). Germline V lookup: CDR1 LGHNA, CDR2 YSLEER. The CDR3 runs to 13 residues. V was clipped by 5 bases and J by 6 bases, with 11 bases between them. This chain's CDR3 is CASSSSRGNEQFF. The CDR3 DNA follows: TGCGCCAGCAGCTCATCTCGGGGCAATGAGCAGTTCTTC.

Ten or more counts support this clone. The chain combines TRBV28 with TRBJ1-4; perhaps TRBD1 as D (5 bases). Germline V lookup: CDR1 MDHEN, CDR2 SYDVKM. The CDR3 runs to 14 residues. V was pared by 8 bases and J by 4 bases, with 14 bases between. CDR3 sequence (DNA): TGTGCCAGCCGATTGGACACCTTTAATGAAAAACTGTTTTTT. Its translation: CASRLDTFNEKLFF.